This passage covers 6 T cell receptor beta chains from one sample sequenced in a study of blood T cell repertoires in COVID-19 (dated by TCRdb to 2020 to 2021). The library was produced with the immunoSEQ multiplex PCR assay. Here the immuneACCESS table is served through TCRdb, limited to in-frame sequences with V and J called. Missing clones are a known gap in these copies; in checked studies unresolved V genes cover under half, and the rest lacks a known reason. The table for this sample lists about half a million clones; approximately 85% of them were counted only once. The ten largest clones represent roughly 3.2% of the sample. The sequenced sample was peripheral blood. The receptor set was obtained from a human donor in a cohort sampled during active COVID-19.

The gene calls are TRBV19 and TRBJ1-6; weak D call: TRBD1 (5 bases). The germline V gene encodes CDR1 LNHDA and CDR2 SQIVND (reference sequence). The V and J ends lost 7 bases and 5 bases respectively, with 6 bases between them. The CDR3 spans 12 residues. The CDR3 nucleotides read TGTGCCAGTACCAGGGATAATTCACCCCTCCACTTT. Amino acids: CASTRDNSPLHF.

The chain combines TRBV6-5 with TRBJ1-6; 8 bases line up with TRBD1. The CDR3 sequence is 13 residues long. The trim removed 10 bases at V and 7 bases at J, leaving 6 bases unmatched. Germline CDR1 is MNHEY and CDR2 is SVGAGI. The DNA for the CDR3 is TGTGCCACCCGACAGGGGAACAATTCACCCCTCCACTTT. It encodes CATRQGNNSPLHF.

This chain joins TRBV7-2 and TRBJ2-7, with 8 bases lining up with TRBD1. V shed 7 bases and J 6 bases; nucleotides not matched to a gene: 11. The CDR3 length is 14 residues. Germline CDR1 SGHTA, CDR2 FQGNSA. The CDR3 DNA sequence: TGTGCCAGCAACCCGACAGGGGTTTCGGGCGAGCAGTACTTC. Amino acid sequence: CASNPTGVSGEQYF.

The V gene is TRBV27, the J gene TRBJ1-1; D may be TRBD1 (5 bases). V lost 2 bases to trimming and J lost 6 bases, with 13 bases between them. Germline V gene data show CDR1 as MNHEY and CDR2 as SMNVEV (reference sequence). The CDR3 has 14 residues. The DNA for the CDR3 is TGTGCCAGCAGTTTACAGGGTATAGAGGCTGAAGCTTTCTTT. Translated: CASSLQGIEAEAFF.

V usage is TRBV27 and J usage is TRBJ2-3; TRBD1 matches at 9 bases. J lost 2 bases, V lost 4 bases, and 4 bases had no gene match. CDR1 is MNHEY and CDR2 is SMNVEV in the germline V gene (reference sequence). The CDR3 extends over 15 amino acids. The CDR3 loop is CASSSDRGLTDTQYF. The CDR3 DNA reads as TGTGCCAGCAGTTCGGACAGGGGCCTCACAGATACGCAGTATTTT.

The CDR3 region is CASSGGTGGSGYTF. DNA for the CDR3: TGTGCCAGCAGCGGAGGGACAGGGGGGAGTGGCTACACCTTC. The V gene is TRBV7-9, the J gene TRBJ1-2; 11 nucleotides match TRBD1. The CDR3 contains 14 residues. The V segment lost 5 bases and the J segment 7 bases; nucleotides outside the gene matches: 6. Germline V gives CDR1 SEHNR, CDR2 FQNEAQ (reference sequence).